The present T cell receptor (beta chain) was sequenced within a study of tumor-infiltrating lymphocytes in primary liver carcinoma. In its sample, this clonotype was seen a few times. Its target is not known. cDNA specific to TCR beta was made from approximately 500 ng of total RNA, with a constant-region primer employed for priming. Libraries covering TCR beta were generated through three nested multiplex PCR rounds (using a slightly modified ARM-PCR). Use of TRBV1-TRBV30 forward primers with a C-beta reverse primer characterized the first two PCR rounds, which lasted around 9 cycles each. TCRdb passed the multiplex PCR reads through MiXCR, listing each CDR3 protein once. This sample has 300,000 to 400,000 distinct CDR3 sequences, with less than 75% found just once. Germline DNA was also extracted, and blood RNA was taken from unsorted whole blood. In germline, CDR1 is SQVTM, CDR2 ANQGSEA. V was shortened by 7 bases and J by 0 bases, with 7 bases between the two germline ends. This CDR3 has 12 amino acids.

The study, taken as a whole, reports: The difference in top-250-clone fraction between tumors and blood was significant, favoring tumors (p = 0.039). Between tumor regions, pairs overlapped more than tumor-adjacent and tumor-blood pairs did.

V is TRBV29-1 and J is TRBJ1-5, with a possible D match to TRBD1 (5 bases). Sequenced input: peripheral blood. The source is a man aged 40-50 years with primary liver carcinoma and hepatitis B virus infection. DNA for the CDR3: TGCAGCGCCCAGGGTAGCAATCAGCCCCAGCATTTT. Translated: CSAQGSNQPQHF.